This T cell receptor beta chain was identified in a study of molecular identifiers for immune sequencing clone quantification. The V and J ends lost 3 bases and 2 bases respectively, with 13 bases between them. There are 15 residues in the CDR3. From germline, CDR1 is LNHDA and CDR2 SQIVND (reference sequence). Preparation of the bulk TCR libraries relied on previously described methods and listed TCR primers. TCRdb passed the PCR reads through MiXCR, listing each CDR3 protein once. This sample has some 320,000 distinct CDR3 sequences, with about 23% found just once. Sorted inputs of roughly 20,000 to 1,000,000 cells, with 10%, 30% or 50% RNA, yielded naive CD8 libraries. Sorting was used to obtain naive CD8 T cells (CD8+CD4-CCR7+CD45RA+). This clonotype has a handful of counts.

The chain links TRBV19 to TRBJ1-2; D is possibly TRBD1 (5 bases). The clonotype comes from a human donor in good health. Some libraries in this study had Jurkat cell RNA spiked in. The sample taken for sequencing was naive CD8+ T cells from blood, with Jurkat cell RNA spiked in. Described subset: FACS-sorted CD8+CD4-CCR7+CD45RA+ naive T cells. The CDR3 bases are TGTGCCAGTAGTATTTTTCACGGGACGAACTATGGCTACACCTTC. Amino acid sequence: CASSIFHGTNYGYTF. The full variable domain, in which reference TRBV19 and TRBJ1-2 provide the parts outside the CDR3, is DGGITQSPKYLFRKEGQNVTLSCEQNLNHDAMYWYRQDPGQGLRLIYYSQIVNDFQKGDIAEGYSVSREKKESFPLTVTSAQKNPTAFYLCASSIFHGTNYGYTFGSGTRLTVV.